The rows below give T cell receptor beta chains drawn from one sample of a study of OX40 agonist ivuxolimab in advanced cancers. Method: immunoSEQ multiplex PCR; TCRdb's copy keeps in-frame clones and lacks some. This sample yields about 79,000 clones, of which under 85% are seen a single time; roughly 0.5% belongs to the top ten. The sequencing used CD4+ or CD8+ T cells sorted from blood, collected in a trial of the OX40 agonist ivuxolimab. The receptors originated from an adult with an advanced solid tumor such as melanoma, head and neck, liver or kidney cancer. CDR3s include the opening cysteine and the closing phenylalanine or tryptophan. D genes are given only for firm matches. Clone size appears in some rows only: once, few, many, or a class for an expanded clone.

J gene,clone size,V gene,D gene,CDR3 length,CDR3 DNA,CDR3 protein
TRBJ2-3,-,TRBV2,TRBD1,14,TGTGCCAGCAGTGAGGGACAGCGCACAGATACGCAGTATTTT,CASSEGQRTDTQYF
TRBJ1-1,-,TRBV5-1,-,13,TGCGCCAGCAGGATACAATCGAACACTGAAGCTTTCTTT,CASRIQSNTEAFF
TRBJ2-1,-,TRBV7-9,TRBD2,14,TGTGCCAGCAGCAATAGCGGGTTTCTGGGTGAGCAGTTCTTC,CASSNSGFLGEQFF
TRBJ2-7,-,TRBV4-3,-,14,TGCGCCAGCAGCCAACTGGGTCCTTCCTACGAGCAGTACTTC,CASSQLGPSYEQYF
TRBJ2-7,-,TRBV28,-,13,TGTGCCAGCAGTTTACAGACCCCCCCCGAGCAGTACTTC,CASSLQTPPEQYF
TRBJ1-4,few,TRBV7-9,-,12,TGTGCCAGCAGTCGGTCTAATGAAAAACTGTTTTTT,CASSRSNEKLFF
TRBJ1-5,few,TRBV11-1,-,13,TGTGCCAGCAGCTTGAACAACGATCAGCCCCAGCATTTT,CASSLNNDQPQHF
TRBJ1-1,-,TRBV11-2,-,13,TGTGCCAGCAGTCGGGGGTTGAACACTGAAGCTTTCTTT,CASSRGLNTEAFF
TRBJ1-5,once,TRBV6-5,-,14,TGTGCCAGCAGTGCGGGGGGGGCCGGGCAGCCCCAGCATTTT,CASSAGGAGQPQHF
TRBJ1-3,-,TRBV7-2,-,18,TGTGCCAGCAGCTTAGTCCCCACAGGGTACTCGACTGGAAACACCATATATTTT,CASSLVPTGYSTGNTIYF
TRBJ2-1,-,TRBV5-1,TRBD2,17,TGCGCCAGCAGCCTGGGAAGGACTAGCGGGTTCATCAATGAGCAGTTCTTC,CASSLGRTSGFINEQFF
TRBJ1-5,-,TRBV6-5,-,15,TGTGCCAGCAGTTACACCAGGGTAGTCAATCAGCCCCAGCATTTT,CASSYTRVVNQPQHF
TRBJ2-3,few,TRBV6-1,TRBD1,14,TGTGCCAGCAGCCCAGACAGGGTATCGGATACGCAGTATTTT,CASSPDRVSDTQYF
TRBJ1-4,-,TRBV5-5,-,15,TGTGCCAGCAGCCCTGGCTTAAACTGGGAGGGAAAACTGTTTTTT,CASSPGLNWEGKLFF
TRBJ2-1,-,TRBV18,TRBD2,15,TGTGCCAGCTCACCAGGGGTAGCGGGTTTAAATGAGCAGTTCTTC,CASSPGVAGLNEQFF
TRBJ1-4,-,TRBV2,TRBD1,13,TGTGCCAGCAGGACAGGGACTAATGAAAAACTGTTTTTT,CASRTGTNEKLFF
TRBJ2-2,-,TRBV13,-,16,TGTGCCAGCAGCTCCGAGGGCGGGGCGAACACCGGGGAGCTGTTTTTT,CASSSEGGANTGELFF
TRBJ2-2,-,TRBV5-4,TRBD2,14,TGTGCCAGCAGCTTTTCGGGGGGTACCGGGGAGCTGTTTTTT,CASSFSGGTGELFF
TRBJ1-4,-,TRBV28,-,15,TGTGCCAGCAGTCCTCCAGGGGCCACTAATGAAAAACTGTTTTTT,CASSPPGATNEKLFF
TRBJ1-6,-,TRBV18,-,15,TGTGCCAGCTCACCGGAGGGGGGCAGCGGTTCACCCCTCCACTTT,CASSPEGGSGSPLHF
TRBJ1-5,few,TRBV28,-,12,TGTGCCAGCACCTTGGGGACCCTTCCCCAGCATTTT,CASTLGTLPQHF
TRBJ2-7,once,TRBV7-2,TRBD2,15,TGTGCCAGCAGCACGACTAGCTGGAACTCCTACGAGCAGTACTTC,CASSTTSWNSYEQYF
TRBJ1-4,few,TRBV6-5,TRBD1,15,TGTGCCAGCAGTTACTCGGGACAGGGTCGGGAAAAACTGTTTTTT,CASSYSGQGREKLFF
TRBJ1-1,-,TRBV4-1,-,14,TGCGCCAGCAGCCAGAACTCATTCCGGCCTGAAGCTTTCTTT,CASSQNSFRPEAFF
TRBJ2-2,once,TRBV11-2,-,15,TGTGCCAGCAGCTTAACAACAACAGGGTCCCGGGAGCTGTTTTTT,CASSLTTTGSRELFF
TRBJ2-7,once,TRBV6-1,-,13,TGTGCCAGCAGTGACTTGGGAGACTACGAGCAGTACTTC,CASSDLGDYEQYF
TRBJ1-4,once,TRBV4-1,-,14,TGCGCCAGCAGCCAAGGTCGTAGGGAGGAAAAACTGTTTTTT,CASSQGRREEKLFF
TRBJ2-6,-,TRBV19,-,20,TGTGCCAGTAGTATTAAGGGATTCGGGGTTATCAACTCTGGGGCCAACGTCCTGACTTTC,CASSIKGFGVINSGANVLTF
TRBJ1-1,-,TRBV5-5,TRBD1,15,TGTGCCAGCAGCTGGCGTCAACAGGGGGACCATGAAGCTTTCTTT,CASSWRQQGDHEAFF
TRBJ1-6,-,TRBV4-1,-,11,TGCGCCAGCAGCCAAGTCGGGCCCCTCCACTTT,CASSQVGPLHF
TRBJ2-3,-,TRBV2,-,14,TGTGCCAGCAGGGAGCAGCAGAGCACAGATACGCAGTATTTT,CASREQQSTDTQYF
TRBJ2-5,-,TRBV5-1,-,15,TGCGCCAGCAGCTTGGGGGACCGATTGCTAGAGACCCAGTACTTC,CASSLGDRLLETQYF
TRBJ1-2,once,TRBV28,-,12,TGTGCCACCGCCGGGACTAACTATGGCTACACCTTC,CATAGTNYGYTF
TRBJ2-1,-,TRBV7-2,TRBD1,15,TGTGCCAGCAGCTTAGAGGGACAGTCCCACAATGAGCAGTTCTTC,CASSLEGQSHNEQFF
TRBJ2-5,-,TRBV5-1,TRBD2,15,TGCGCCAGCAGCAATAATGCAGGGAGGGAAGAGACCCAGTACTTC,CASSNNAGREETQYF
TRBJ2-5,-,TRBV6-1,-,15,TGTGCCAGCAGCCCCGAGACAGATTACCAAGAGACCCAGTACTTC,CASSPETDYQETQYF
TRBJ1-5,medium-sized,TRBV5-4,-,16,TGTGCCAGCAGCTTCATAGGGGGTCCTAGCAATCAGCCCCAGCATTTT,CASSFIGGPSNQPQHF
TRBJ2-1,-,TRBV7-2,-,14,TGTGCCAGCAGCCTCTGGGGGCGGGAGAATGAGCAGTTCTTC,CASSLWGRENEQFF
TRBJ2-1,-,TRBV7-8,TRBD1,16,TGTGCCAGCAGCTCGAGAGGACAGGGTTTCTACAATGAGCAGTTCTTC,CASSSRGQGFYNEQFF
TRBJ2-5,-,TRBV5-1,-,14,TGCGCCAGCAGCTTGGGGGCTAGTCAAGAGACCCAGTACTTC,CASSLGASQETQYF
TRBJ2-5,few,TRBV5-1,-,12,TGCGCCAGCAGCTTGGTACAAGAGACCCAGTACTTC,CASSLVQETQYF
TRBJ1-2,-,TRBV10-3,TRBD1,14,TGTGCCATCAGTGATAAGGGACAGGGCTATGGCTACACCTTC,CAISDKGQGYGYTF
TRBJ1-5,-,TRBV7-2,-,14,TGTGCCAGCAGCTTAGGGGGGGATAGTCAGCCCCAGCATTTT,CASSLGGDSQPQHF
TRBJ2-5,-,TRBV4-3,TRBD2,15,TGCGCCAGCAGCCAAAGCGGGACGGGCGGTGGGACCCAGTACTTC,CASSQSGTGGGTQYF